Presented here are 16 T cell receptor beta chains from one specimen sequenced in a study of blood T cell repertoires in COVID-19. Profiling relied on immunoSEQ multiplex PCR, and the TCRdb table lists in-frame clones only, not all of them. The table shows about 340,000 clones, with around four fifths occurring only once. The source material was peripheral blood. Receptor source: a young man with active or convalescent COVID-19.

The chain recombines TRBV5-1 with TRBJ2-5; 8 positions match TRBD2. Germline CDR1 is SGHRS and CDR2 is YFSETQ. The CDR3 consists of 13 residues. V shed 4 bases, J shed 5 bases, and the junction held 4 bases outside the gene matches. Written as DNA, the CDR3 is TGCGCCAGCAGCCCCGGGACTAGGGAGACCCAGTACTTC. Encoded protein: CASSPGTRETQYF. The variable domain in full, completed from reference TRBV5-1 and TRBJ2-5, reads KAGVTQTPRYLIKTRGQQVTLSCSPISGHRSVSWYQQTPGQGLQFLFEYFSETQRNKGNFPGRFSGRQFSNSRSEMNVSTLELGDSALYLCASSPGTRETQYFGPGTRLLVL.

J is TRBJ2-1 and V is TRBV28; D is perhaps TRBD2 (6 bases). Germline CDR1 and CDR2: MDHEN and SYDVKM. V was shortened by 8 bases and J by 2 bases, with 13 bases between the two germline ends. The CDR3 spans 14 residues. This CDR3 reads CASGGTPPYNEQFF. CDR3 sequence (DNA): TGTGCCAGCGGAGGGACCCCTCCCTACAATGAGCAGTTCTTC.

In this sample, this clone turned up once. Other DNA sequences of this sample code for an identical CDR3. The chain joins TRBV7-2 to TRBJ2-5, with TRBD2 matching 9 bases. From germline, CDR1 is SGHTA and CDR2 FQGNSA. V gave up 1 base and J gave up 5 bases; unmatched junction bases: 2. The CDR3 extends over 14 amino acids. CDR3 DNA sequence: TGTGCCAGCAGCTTAGGCGGGAGGGGGGAGACCCAGTACTTC. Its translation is CASSLGGRGETQYF.

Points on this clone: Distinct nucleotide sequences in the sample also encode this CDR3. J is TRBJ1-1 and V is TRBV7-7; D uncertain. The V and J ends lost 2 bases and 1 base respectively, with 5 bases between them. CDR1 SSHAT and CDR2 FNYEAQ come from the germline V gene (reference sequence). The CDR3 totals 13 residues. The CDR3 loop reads CASSLTENTEAFF. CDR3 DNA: TGTGCCAGCAGCTTAACTGAGAACACTGAAGCTTTCTTT.

The CDR3 nucleotides read TGCGCCAGCAGTCCGGAGGTAGGACAGGGTGGCAATCAGCCCCAGCATTTT. Protein product: CASSPEVGQGGNQPQHF. The V call is TRBV4-1, the J call TRBJ1-5, with 8 bases matching TRBD1. CDR3 length: 17 residues. Unmatched junction bases numbered 12, after V lost 6 bases and J lost 2 bases. CDR1 is MGHRA, CDR2 YSYEKL, per germline.

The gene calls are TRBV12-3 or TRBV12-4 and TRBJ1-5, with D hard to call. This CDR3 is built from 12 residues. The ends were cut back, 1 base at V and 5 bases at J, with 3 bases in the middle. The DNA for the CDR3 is TGTGCCAGCAGTTTAGACTATCAGCCCCAGCATTTT. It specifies CASSLDYQPQHF.

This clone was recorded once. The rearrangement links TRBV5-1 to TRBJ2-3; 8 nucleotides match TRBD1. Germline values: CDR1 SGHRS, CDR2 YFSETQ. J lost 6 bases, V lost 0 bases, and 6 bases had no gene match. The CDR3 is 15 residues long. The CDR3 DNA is TGCGCCAGCAGCTTGGGGGGCAGGGGGCTGGATACGCAGTATTTT. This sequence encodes CASSLGGRGLDTQYF.

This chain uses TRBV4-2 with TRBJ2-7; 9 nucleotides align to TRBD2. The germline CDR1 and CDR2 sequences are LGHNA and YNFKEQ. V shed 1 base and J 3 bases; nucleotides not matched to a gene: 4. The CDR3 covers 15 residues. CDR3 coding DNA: TGTGCCAGCAGCCAAGGGTTTAGCGGGAGCTACGAGCAGTACTTC. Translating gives CASSQGFSGSYEQYF.

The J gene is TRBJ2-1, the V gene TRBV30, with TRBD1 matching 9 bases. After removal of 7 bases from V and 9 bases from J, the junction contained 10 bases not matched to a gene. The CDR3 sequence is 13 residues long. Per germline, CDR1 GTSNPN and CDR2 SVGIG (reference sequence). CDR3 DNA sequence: TGTGCCTCCCAACGGACAGGGGCAACTGAGCAGTTCTTC. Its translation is CASQRTGATEQFF.

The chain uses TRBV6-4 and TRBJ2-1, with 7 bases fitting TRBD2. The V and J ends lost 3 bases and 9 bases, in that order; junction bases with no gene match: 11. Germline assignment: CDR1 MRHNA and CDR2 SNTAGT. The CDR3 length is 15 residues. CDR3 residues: CASSEGGGPGGEQFF. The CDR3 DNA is TGTGCCAGCAGTGAGGGGGGGGGACCGGGCGGTGAGCAGTTCTTC.

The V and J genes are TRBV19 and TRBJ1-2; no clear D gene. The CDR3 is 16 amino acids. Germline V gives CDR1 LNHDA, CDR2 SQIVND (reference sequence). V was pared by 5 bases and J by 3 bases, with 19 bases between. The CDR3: CASSSPKREVDYGYTF. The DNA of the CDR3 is TGTGCCAGTAGTTCCCCAAAAAGGGAGGTCGACTATGGCTACACCTTC.

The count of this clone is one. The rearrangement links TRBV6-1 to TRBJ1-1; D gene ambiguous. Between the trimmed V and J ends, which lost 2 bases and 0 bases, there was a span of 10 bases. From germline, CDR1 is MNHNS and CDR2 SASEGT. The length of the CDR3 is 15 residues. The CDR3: CASSESAVMNTEAFF. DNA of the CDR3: TGTGCCAGCAGTGAATCCGCAGTGATGAACACTGAAGCTTTCTTT.

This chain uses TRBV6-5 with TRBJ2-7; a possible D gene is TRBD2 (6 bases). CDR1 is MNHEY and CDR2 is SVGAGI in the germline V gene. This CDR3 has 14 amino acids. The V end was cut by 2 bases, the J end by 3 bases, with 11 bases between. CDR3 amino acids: CASSYTPGLYEQYF. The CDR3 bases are TGTGCCAGCAGTTACACACCGGGACTCTACGAGCAGTACTTC.

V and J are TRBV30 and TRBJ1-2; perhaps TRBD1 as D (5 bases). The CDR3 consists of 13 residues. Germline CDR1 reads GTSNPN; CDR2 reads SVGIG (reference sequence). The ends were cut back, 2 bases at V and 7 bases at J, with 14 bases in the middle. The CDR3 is CAWSLPGLSGYTF. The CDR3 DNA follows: TGTGCCTGGAGTCTGCCAGGGTTATCTGGCTACACCTTC.

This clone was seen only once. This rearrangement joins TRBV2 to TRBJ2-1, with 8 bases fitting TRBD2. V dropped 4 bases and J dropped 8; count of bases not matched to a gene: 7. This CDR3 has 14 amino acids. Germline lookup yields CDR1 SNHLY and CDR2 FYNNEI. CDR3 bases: TGTGCCAGCAGTGTGGGACTAGTTTTCGATGAGCAGTTCTTC. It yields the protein CASSVGLVFDEQFF.

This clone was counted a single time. The CDR3 DNA reads TGTGCCAGCAGTGAAGACAGGCGTGACGAAAAACTGTTTTTT. Translating it yields CASSEDRRDEKLFF. The chain has TRBV6-1 and TRBJ1-4; possibly TRBD1 for D (5 bases). The germline gives CDR1 MNHNS, CDR2 SASEGT. This CDR3 is built from 14 residues. V lost 1 base to trimming and J lost 8 bases, with 11 bases between them.